This TCR beta chain appears in the sequencing data of a study of glioma-infiltrating T cells. Regarding this clonotype: Its antigen is not identified.

There are 14 residues in the CDR3. Germline assignment: CDR1 SEHNR and CDR2 FQNEAQ (reference sequence). Trimming cost V 6 bases and J 4 bases, with 15 bases left between them. Amplification of TCR alpha and beta CDR3 regions from RNA used iRepertoire nested multiplex PCR. Tissue mRNA or PBMC total RNA, about 90-450 ng, went into one-step reverse transcription and amplification. TCRdb reprocessed the multiplex PCR reads via MiXCR and lists one record per CDR3 protein. The data hold about 94,000 distinct CDR3 sequences, with 20% to 25% observed a single time. Study-level findings and limits: Only very few CDR3 sequences appeared in both tissue and blood. Non-neoplastic patients had below-expected tissue-blood divergence, while all gliomas exceeded expectation.

The chain is built from TRBV7-9 and TRBJ2-5; D may be TRBD2 (5 bases). The source of this sequence is a human donor with low-grade glioma or glioblastoma, undergoing nonglioma brain surgery, or in good health (not recorded which). The sample taken for sequencing was glioma tissue, nonneoplastic brain tissue, or PBMCs (not recorded which). CDR3 sequence: CASSFPRGRETQYF. CDR3 in DNA: TGTGCCAGCAGTTTCCCCCGGGGTCGAGAGACCCAGTACTTC.